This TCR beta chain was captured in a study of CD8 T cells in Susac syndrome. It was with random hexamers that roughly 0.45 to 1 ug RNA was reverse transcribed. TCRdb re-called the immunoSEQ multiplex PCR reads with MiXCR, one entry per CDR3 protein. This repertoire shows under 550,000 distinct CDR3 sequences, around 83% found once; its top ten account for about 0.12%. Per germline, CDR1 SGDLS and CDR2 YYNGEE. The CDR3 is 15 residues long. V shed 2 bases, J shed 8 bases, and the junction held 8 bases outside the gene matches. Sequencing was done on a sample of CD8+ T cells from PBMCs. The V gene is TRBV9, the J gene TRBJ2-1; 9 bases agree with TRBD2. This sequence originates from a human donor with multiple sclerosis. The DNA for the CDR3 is TGTGCCAGCAGCGTGGGTAGCGGGAGTGTGTATGAGCAGTTCTTC. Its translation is CASSVGSGSVYEQFF.